This T cell receptor beta chain is drawn from a study of T cell responses to AZD1222 COVID-19 vaccine. As concerns this clone: Its antigen is undetermined.

General observations from the study: In a largely white British group with more females than males, clonal diversity was possibly underestimated. Spike-wide coverage was observed for vaccine-associated CD4 TCRs, with dominant responses at 160-218 and 743-854. Just five or six AZD1222 recipients tested seropositive at baseline.

Assay used: immunoSEQ multiplex PCR; TCRdb lists only in-frame clones, some missing. The sample has roughly 120,000 clones; about nine tenths are singletons. The junction had 9 bases not matched to a gene; V was cut back by 0 bases and J by 5 bases. Germline lookup yields CDR1 SEHNR and CDR2 FQNEAQ (reference sequence). CDR3 length: 18 amino acids. The sample consisted of peripheral blood, taken 28 days after the second AZD1222 dose. The TCR sequence derives from an adult who received the AZD1222 COVID-19 vaccine. The V and J genes are TRBV7-9 and TRBJ2-5; 13 positions agree with TRBD2. The CDR3 spells CASSLATTSGRTGETQYF. The CDR3 coding sequence is TGTGCCAGCAGCTTAGCTACGACTAGCGGGAGGACGGGGGAGACCCAGTACTTC.